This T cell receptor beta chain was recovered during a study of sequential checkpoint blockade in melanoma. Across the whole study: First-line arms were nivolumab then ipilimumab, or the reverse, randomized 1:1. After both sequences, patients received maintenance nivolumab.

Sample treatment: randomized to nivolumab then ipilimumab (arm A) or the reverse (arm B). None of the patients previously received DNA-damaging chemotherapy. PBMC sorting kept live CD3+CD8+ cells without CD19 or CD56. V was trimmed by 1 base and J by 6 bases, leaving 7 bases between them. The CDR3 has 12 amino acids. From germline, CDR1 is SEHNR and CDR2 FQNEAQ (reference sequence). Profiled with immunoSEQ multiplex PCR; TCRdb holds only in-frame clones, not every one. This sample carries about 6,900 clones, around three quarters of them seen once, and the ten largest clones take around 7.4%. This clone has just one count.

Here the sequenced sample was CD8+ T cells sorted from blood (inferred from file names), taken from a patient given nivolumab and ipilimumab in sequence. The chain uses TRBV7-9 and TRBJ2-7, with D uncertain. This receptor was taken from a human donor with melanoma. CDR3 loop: CASSLGRTEQYF. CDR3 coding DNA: TGTGCCAGCAGCTTAGGGAGAACCGAGCAGTACTTC.